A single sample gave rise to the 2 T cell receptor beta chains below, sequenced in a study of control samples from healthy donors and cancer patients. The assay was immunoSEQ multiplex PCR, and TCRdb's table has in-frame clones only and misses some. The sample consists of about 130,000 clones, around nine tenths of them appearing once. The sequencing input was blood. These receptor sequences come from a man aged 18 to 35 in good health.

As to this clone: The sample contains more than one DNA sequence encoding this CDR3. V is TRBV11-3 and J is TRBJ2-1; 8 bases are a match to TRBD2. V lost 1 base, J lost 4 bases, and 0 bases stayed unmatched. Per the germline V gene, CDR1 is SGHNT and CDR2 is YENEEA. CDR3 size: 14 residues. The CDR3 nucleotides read TGTGCCAGCAGCTTAGCGGGAGGGTACAATGAGCAGTTCTTC. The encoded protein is CASSLAGGYNEQFF.

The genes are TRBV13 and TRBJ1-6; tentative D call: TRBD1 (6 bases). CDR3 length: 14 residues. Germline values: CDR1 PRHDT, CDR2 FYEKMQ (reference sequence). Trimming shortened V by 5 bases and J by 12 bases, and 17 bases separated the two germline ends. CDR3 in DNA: TGTGCCAGCAGCCCCGCGACTCGGGGGCAACCCCTCCACTTT. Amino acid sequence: CASSPATRGQPLHF.